The clone carrying this T cell receptor (beta chain) was counted a few times. As yet, its antigen is unknown. This entry is derived from a study of OX40 agonist ivuxolimab in advanced cancers. Study at large: At doses from 0.01 to 10 mg/kg, patients were given intravenous ivuxolimab every 2 weeks. Regarding the study as a whole: Mean expanded clone counts were higher in CD8+ than CD4+ T cells. The antigen specificity of the peripheral T cells (those that were expanded) was not determined.

Baseline was the first blood sampling point, followed by cycle 4 day 1 and cycle 7 day 1. Germline V lookup: CDR1 SGHRS, CDR2 YFSETQ. The CDR3 is 19 residues long. The V gene end was trimmed by 3 bases and the J gene end by 0 bases; junction bases not matched to a gene: 10. Assay: immunoSEQ multiplex PCR; the TCRdb copy retains only in-frame clones and omits some. The table lists around 23,000 clones, around 84% of them singletons. The clonotype originates from an adult with an advanced solid tumor such as melanoma, head and neck, liver or kidney cancer. The sequencing here drew on CD4+ or CD8+ T cells sorted from blood, taken in a trial of the OX40 agonist ivuxolimab. V gene TRBV5-1 combines with J gene TRBJ2-1, with 12 bases matching TRBD1. As DNA, the CDR3 is TGCGCCAGCAGCTCGGGACAGGGGGCTTCCCTTAGCTCCTACAATGAGCAGTTCTTC. It is translated as CASSSGQGASLSSYNEQFF.